This record looks at one T cell receptor (beta chain) sequence and its context. Its antigen is still unknown. These data are taken from a study of T cell responses to AZD1222 COVID-19 vaccine. Across the study: Pooled samples include second doses given at about 4 or 12 weeks. Study results and limitations: At baseline, seropositivity was found in only six or seven AZD1222 recipients. Researchers report vaccine-associated CD4 TCRs spanning spike, with dominance at 160-218 and 743-854.

The method was immunoSEQ multiplex PCR; TCRdb's version includes in-frame clones alone and lacks a portion of them. Counted here are about 110,000 clones, about 92% occurring once; the ten biggest clones make up 1.2%. The material sequenced was peripheral blood, taken on day 0 of AZD1222 vaccination. The TCR was taken from an adult in good health.

CDR3 DNA: TGTGCCAGTAGTATCTTACGGTACAATCAGCCCCAGCATTTT. Translating it yields CASSILRYNQPQHF. The chain couples TRBV19 to TRBJ1-5; unclear D gene. The CDR3 covers 14 residues. From germline, CDR1 is LNHDA and CDR2 SQIVND (reference sequence). Trimming shortened V by 3 bases and J by 3 bases, and 9 bases separated the two germline ends.